This T cell receptor (beta chain) was captured in a study of shared T cell receptors in the human thymus. The CDR3 extends over 13 amino acids. Germline CDR1 reads MNHEY; CDR2 reads SVGAGI. Germline trimming cut 6 bases from V and 0 bases from J; bases unmatched to any gene: 2. This table comes from immunoSEQ multiplex PCR, and its TCRdb copy is limited to in-frame clones, with some not included. The table records under 700,000 clones, 75% to 80% of them present only once. These data also formed part of another study, on human thymus T cells. According to that study: Apparent skewing of V and J gene usage characterized both thymic and blood repertoires.

The material sequenced was thymocytes. This clonotype was sampled from a boy in the first two years of life with a congenital heart defect. The chain recombines TRBV6-5 with TRBJ2-7; 7 bases match TRBD2. CDR3: CASRRTSSYEQYF. The CDR3 DNA follows: TGTGCCAGCAGGAGGACTAGCTCCTACGAGCAGTACTTC.